The 26 T cell receptor beta chains in this list originate from one sample, sequenced in a study of blood T cell repertoires in COVID-19. Sequencing was performed with immunoSEQ multiplex PCR; in TCRdb, only in-frame clones are kept and a portion is missing. The table has about 250,000 clones, 70% to 90% seen once. Sample: PBMCs or T cells enriched from blood (not recorded which). All receptors come from a woman aged 50 to 60 who had been exposed to COVID-19.

This chain uses TRBV12-3 or TRBV12-4 with TRBJ1-1, with D tentatively TRBD1 (6 bases). V lost 7 bases to trimming and J lost 4 bases, with 13 bases between them. The CDR3 loop spans 13 amino acids. CDR3 nucleotide sequence: TGTGCCAGCAAAACAGGGAGTGGCACTGAAGCTTTCTTT. Its protein is CASKTGSGTEAFF.

The chain carries TRBV12-3 or TRBV12-4 and TRBJ1-5, with no clear D. Between the trimmed V and J ends, which lost 4 bases and 6 bases, there was a span of 7 bases. CDR3 length: 12 amino acids. CDR3 amino acids: CASSSSRQPQHF. CDR3 sequence (DNA): TGTGCCAGCAGTTCTTCCCGTCAGCCCCAGCATTTT.

The V gene is TRBV18, the J gene TRBJ1-1; 9 bases are shared with TRBD1. The V gene end was trimmed by 5 bases and the J gene end by 5 bases; junction bases not matched to a gene: 6. The germline V gene has CDR1 KGHSH and CDR2 LQKENI. The CDR3 loop spans 14 amino acids. The CDR3 DNA is TGTGCCAGCTCATACAGGGGGCGGGAGACTGAAGCTTTCTTT. This encodes CASSYRGRETEAFF.

The rearrangement uses TRBV5-1 and TRBJ2-3; tentative D call: TRBD1 (5 bases). The CDR3 has 18 residues. Germline loops: CDR1 SGHRS, CDR2 YFSETQ. V was shortened by 1 base and J by 2 bases, with 20 bases between the two germline ends. The CDR3 nucleotides are TGCGCCAGCAGCTTGACAGGACCCGGCGACGTCAACACAGATACGCAGTATTTT. Its translation: CASSLTGPGDVNTDTQYF.

The rearrangement uses TRBV7-3 and TRBJ2-3; no firm D call. The germline V gene encodes CDR1 SGHTA and CDR2 FQGTGA. There are 15 residues in the CDR3. With 1 base removed from V and 0 bases from J, the gap between germline ends came to 8 bases. CDR3: CASSLRAASTDTQYF. CDR3 nucleotide sequence: TGTGCCAGCAGCTTAAGGGCAGCTAGCACAGATACGCAGTATTTT.

As DNA, the CDR3 is TGTGCCAGCAGCTCCATAGCGGGGGAGGATACGCAGTATTTT. Translated: CASSSIAGEDTQYF. The chain couples TRBV7-9 to TRBJ2-3; TRBD2 matches at 9 bases. The CDR3 extends over 14 amino acids. Trimming cost V 4 bases and J 6 bases; bases outside gene matches: 5. CDR1 and CDR2 from the germline V gene are SEHNR and FQNEAQ (reference sequence).

This rearrangement joins TRBV5-1 to TRBJ2-7; tentative D call: TRBD1 (6 bases). V was trimmed by 3 bases and J by 4 bases, leaving 14 bases between them. Germline CDR1 reads SGHRS; CDR2 reads YFSETQ. This CDR3 has 14 residues. In DNA, the CDR3 is TGCGCCAGCAGCTCTACGACAGGCCAGTACGAGCAGTACTTC. Its protein product is CASSSTTGQYEQYF.

The chain uses TRBV29-1 and TRBJ2-4; D is possibly TRBD2 (6 bases). V lost 2 bases and J lost 7, with 18 bases in between. This CDR3 is 15 amino acids long. CDR1 is SQVTM and CDR2 is ANQGSEA in the germline V gene. The CDR3 DNA sequence: TGCAGCGTTGAATCTTTTGCGGGGCCCGGGAACATTCAGTACTTC. Its protein product is CSVESFAGPGNIQYF.

The chain employs TRBV3-1 (or the pseudogene TRBV3-2) and TRBJ1-1, with TRBD1 matching 9 bases. J gave up 6 bases and V 1 base, and 9 bases lay outside the gene matches. Germline V gene sequence: CDR1 LGHDT, CDR2 YNNKEL (reference sequence). This CDR3 region has 16 residues. The CDR3 DNA is TGTGCCAGCAGCCAAGCGGACAGGGGAGCGATAGCTGAAGCTTTCTTT. Translating it yields CASSQADRGAIAEAFF.

V gene TRBV2 combines with J gene TRBJ1-1, with a tentative D call TRBD1 (5 bases). V lost 6 bases and J 11 bases, leaving 10 bases between the germline ends. The CDR3 contains 10 residues. Germline CDR1 is SNHLY and CDR2 is FYNNEI. This CDR3 is CASRGTWAFF. For the CDR3, the DNA is TGTGCCAGCAGGGGGACTTGGGCTTTCTTT.

The chain couples TRBV7-2 to TRBJ2-7, with D unresolved. The CDR3 totals 15 residues. Trimming left V 2 bases short and J 2 bases short, with 13 bases between. Germline CDR1 reads SGHTA; CDR2 reads FQGNSA. CDR3 in DNA: TGTGCCAGCAGCTTAAATATCAGAGCGACCTACGAGCAGTACTTC. This encodes CASSLNIRATYEQYF.

The genes are TRBV29-1 and TRBJ1-1, with a possible D match to TRBD1 (5 bases). From germline, CDR1 is SQVTM and CDR2 ANQGSEA. Between the trimmed V and J ends, which lost 7 bases and 0 bases, there was a span of 9 bases. This CDR3 has 12 residues. CDR3 coding DNA: TGCAGCGCGGAGGGGATGAACACTGAAGCTTTCTTT. This translates into CSAEGMNTEAFF. Full variable domain (outside the CDR3, taken from reference TRBV29-1 and TRBJ1-1): SAVISQKPSRDICQRGTSLTIQCQVDSQVTMMFWYRQQPGQSLTLIATANQGSEATYESGFVIDKFPISRPNLTFSTLTVSNMSPEDSSIYLCSAEGMNTEAFFGQGTRLTVV.

The gene calls are TRBV19 and TRBJ2-6; 9 nucleotides match TRBD1. Germline V CDR1 and CDR2: LNHDA, SQIVND (reference sequence). This CDR3 is 18 amino acids long. Trimming took 4 bases from V and 0 from J; bases not matched to a gene: 7. CDR3 in amino acids: CASSTRTGVSSGANVLTF. CDR3 bases: TGTGCCAGTAGTACCCGGACAGGGGTAAGCTCTGGGGCCAACGTCCTGACTTTC.

The DNA for the CDR3 is TGTGCCTCACAGGGGGCGCGGAACACTGAAGCTTTCTTT. Translated: CASQGARNTEAFF. The chain has TRBV10-3 and TRBJ1-1, with 9 bases fitting TRBD1. Germline CDR1 reads ENHRY; CDR2 reads SYGVKD. The CDR3 runs 13 residues. J was trimmed by 1 base and V by 11 bases; bases with no gene match: 5.

This clone was detected only once. The rearrangement uses TRBV29-1 and TRBJ1-2; no clear D gene. V was clipped by 4 bases and J by 9 bases, with 12 bases between them. CDR1 is SQVTM and CDR2 is ANQGSEA in the germline V gene. The CDR3 has 11 amino acids. The CDR3 DNA sequence: TGCAGCGTTGGGGTACAGTGGAGCTACACCTTC. Translating it yields CSVGVQWSYTF.

The CDR3 nucleotides are TGTGCCACCAGTGACCCCACAAGGGGGCCCGGCTCTGGCTACACCTTC. It yields the protein CATSDPTRGPGSGYTF. The chain employs TRBV24-1 and TRBJ1-2; 7 positions match TRBD1. The CDR3 is 16 residues long. V shed 4 bases and J 7 bases; nucleotides not matched to a gene: 14. Germline assignment: CDR1 KGHDR and CDR2 SFDVKD.

For the CDR3, the DNA is TGTGCCAGTAGTCTTCGACAGCAACTCAACAATGAGCAGTTCTTC. Its translation is CASSLRQQLNNEQFF. The rearrangement links TRBV19 to TRBJ2-1; D is possibly TRBD1 (5 bases). The V gene's germline CDR1 is LNHDA and CDR2 SQIVND (reference sequence). The CDR3 has 15 amino acids. V lost 5 bases to trimming and J lost 5 bases, with 16 bases between them.

The V call is TRBV3-1 (or the pseudogene TRBV3-2), the J call TRBJ1-3; the match to TRBD1 covers 8 bases. Germline V gene data show CDR1 as LGHDT and CDR2 as YNNKEL (reference sequence). This CDR3 has 18 amino acids. Germline trimming cut 1 base from V and 4 bases from J; bases unmatched to any gene: 12. CDR3 sequence: CASSQVFGQGAKGNTIYF. The DNA for the CDR3 is TGTGCCAGCAGCCAAGTGTTCGGTCAGGGGGCGAAGGGAAACACCATATATTTT.

A remark on this clone: Other nucleotide sequences from this sample produce the same CDR3. The chain joins TRBV12-3 or TRBV12-4 to TRBJ1-6, with unresolved D. Trimming removed 3 bases at V and 8 bases at J, with 5 bases between. The CDR3 is made up of 12 amino acids. CDR3: CASSFPDSPLHF. CDR3 sequence (DNA): TGTGCCAGCAGTTTCCCCGATTCACCCCTCCACTTT.

CDR3: CASSSGGGRDYEQYF. CDR3 DNA sequence: TGTGCCAGCAGCTCTGGTGGTGGGAGGGACTACGAGCAGTACTTC. The V gene is TRBV5-4, the J gene TRBJ2-7; 7 bases match TRBD2. Germline V gene lookup returns CDR1 SGHNT and CDR2 YYREEE (reference sequence). The CDR3 extends over 15 amino acids. Trimming took 3 bases from V and 3 from J; bases not matched to a gene: 9.

V and J are TRBV29-1 and TRBJ1-5; tentatively, D is TRBD1 (5 bases). This CDR3 spans 13 amino acids. Trimming cost V 4 bases and J 0 bases, with 7 bases left between them. Germline V lookup: CDR1 SQVTM, CDR2 ANQGSEA. In DNA form, the CDR3 reads TGCAGCGTTGCGACAGCTAGCAATCAGCCCCAGCATTTT. Amino acid sequence: CSVATASNQPQHF.

The rearrangement joins TRBV3-1 (or the pseudogene TRBV3-2) to TRBJ1-6, with no clear D. CDR1 and CDR2 (germline): LGHDT, YNNKEL (reference sequence). This CDR3 region has 13 residues. The V and J ends lost 0 bases and 10 bases respectively, with 7 bases between them. CDR3 DNA: TGTGCCAGCAGCCAAGACCGGGTCTCACCCCTCCACTTT. Translating it yields CASSQDRVSPLHF.

The chain couples TRBV29-1 to TRBJ1-2; a weak D match, TRBD1 (6 bases). Germline V lookup: CDR1 SQVTM, CDR2 ANQGSEA. There are 12 residues in the CDR3. Trimming stripped 7 bases from V and 5 bases from J, with 14 bases between. CDR3 residues: CSDYDRLYGYTF. DNA of the CDR3: TGCAGCGATTACGACAGGCTTTATGGCTACACCTTC.

V usage is TRBV19 and J usage is TRBJ1-1; 8 nucleotides align to TRBD1. Germline CDR1 is LNHDA and CDR2 is SQIVND (reference sequence). The CDR3 consists of 11 residues. The junction had 4 bases not matched to a gene; V was cut back by 11 bases and J by 5 bases. This chain's CDR3 is CAPTGETEAFF. In DNA form, the CDR3 reads TGTGCCCCGACAGGGGAAACTGAAGCTTTCTTT. The complete variable domain, with remaining parts taken from reference TRBV19 and TRBJ1-1, reads DGGITQSPKYLFRKEGQNVTLSCEQNLNHDAMYWYRQDPGQGLRLIYYSQIVNDFQKGDIAEGYSVSREKKESFPLTVTSAQKNPTAFYLCAPTGETEAFFGQGTRLTVV.

This chain links TRBV5-1 with TRBJ2-1, with a tentative D call TRBD2 (5 bases). Trimming left V 4 bases short and J 8 bases short, with 13 bases between. CDR1 is SGHRS, CDR2 YFSETQ, per germline. This CDR3 region has 13 residues. Here the CDR3 reads CASSEGVGYEQFF. CDR3 in DNA: TGCGCCAGCAGCGAGGGAGTTGGCTATGAGCAGTTCTTC.

This rearrangement joins TRBV11-2 to TRBJ1-2; TRBD1 might be the D (5 bases). The CDR3 is made up of 15 amino acids. V shed 6 bases and J shed 5 bases, with 19 bases lying between them. The germline V gene has CDR1 SGHAT and CDR2 FQNNGV. The CDR3 region has the DNA TGTGCCAGCAGTCCTTGGGGCAGGGCGGGATATGGCTACACCTTC. It specifies CASSPWGRAGYGYTF. Full variable domain (remainder filled in from reference TRBV11-2 and TRBJ1-2): EAGVAQSPRYKIIEKRQSVAFWCNPISGHATLYWYQQILGQGPKLLIQFQNNGVVDDSQLPKDRFSAERLKGVDSTLKIQPAKLEDSAVYLCASSPWGRAGYGYTFGSGTRLTVV.